These 11 T cell receptor beta chains came from one sample sequenced in a study of cytomegalovirus exposure and HLA in healthy donors (dated by TCRdb to 2016 to 2017). Libraries were made using the immunoSEQ multiplex PCR assay. The multiplex PCR relied on a mix of 60 forward primers for TCR Vbeta segments and 13 reverse primers for TCR Jbeta segments. TCRdb's version of the immuneACCESS table is confined to in-frame rearrangements and falls short of the full clone set. An unresolved V gene accounts for under half of the shortfall where checked; the remainder is of unknown origin. Across this sample there are 130,000 or so clones, with roughly three fifths seen only once. Under 9% of the sample belongs to the ten largest clones. What was sequenced was PBMCs. These receptors all stem from a middle-aged woman in good health and CMV-seropositive.

The chain links TRBV18 to TRBJ2-3; 8 bases line up with TRBD1. Germline lookup yields CDR1 KGHSH and CDR2 LQKENI. J lost 3 bases, V lost 4 bases, and 3 bases had no gene match. The CDR3 loop spans 14 amino acids. The CDR3 DNA reads TGTGCCAGCTCACTCCGGACAGGGACAGATACGCAGTATTTT. Its protein product is CASSLRTGTDTQYF.

This clone was seen many times. The chain combines TRBV29-1 with TRBJ1-4, with 7 bases identical to TRBD1. J gave up 3 bases and V 6 bases, and 4 bases lay outside the gene matches. In germline, CDR1 is SQVTM, CDR2 ANQGSEA. The CDR3 is 13 residues long. The CDR3 protein is CSVRTGPNEKLFF. The CDR3 bases are TGCAGCGTAAGGACAGGACCTAATGAAAAACTGTTTTTT.

This sequence joins TRBV7-3 and TRBJ2-1, with TRBD2 matching over 10 bases. The CDR3 contains 15 residues. V lost 1 base and J lost 8; bases outside the gene matches: 5. Germline assignment: CDR1 SGHTA and CDR2 FQGTGA. CDR3 nucleotides: TGTGCCAGCAGCTTAAGTCTAGCGGGAGTTCATGAGCAGTTCTTC. Its translation: CASSLSLAGVHEQFF.

V usage is TRBV5-8 and J usage is TRBJ1-1, with a weak D call TRBD1 (6 bases). The CDR3 length is 14 residues. V lost 4 bases to trimming and J lost 5 bases, with 15 bases between them. The germline CDR1 and CDR2 sequences are SGHTS and YDEGEE. CDR3 in DNA: TGTGCCAGCAGCAGAGAAGGGGGTCAAACTGAAGCTTTCTTT. Residues: CASSREGGQTEAFF.

This clone was picked up one time. This chain uses TRBV28 with TRBJ1-4, with 10 positions matching TRBD1. Germline loops: CDR1 MDHEN, CDR2 SYDVKM. V lost 6 bases and J lost 8; bases outside the gene matches: 12. The CDR3 length is 16 residues. CDR3: CASSPGTGAGGEKLFF. The CDR3, as DNA: TGTGCCAGCAGCCCCGGGACAGGGGCCGGAGGGGAAAAACTGTTTTTT.

V and J are TRBV7-2 and TRBJ2-3; D ambiguous. CDR3 length equals 12 residues. V gave up 0 bases and J gave up 6 bases, with 4 bases separating them. The germline CDR1 and CDR2 sequences are SGHTA and FQGNSA. The CDR3 DNA sequence: TGTGCCAGCAGCTTAGCGGCTGATACGCAGTATTTT. Translated, it gives CASSLAADTQYF.

The genes are TRBV14 and TRBJ2-7, with D possibly TRBD1 on 6 matching bases. Deletions cut 4 bases from V and 7 bases from J, with 14 bases between. This CDR3 spans 13 amino acids. CDR1 and CDR2 (germline): SGHDN, FVKESK. CDR3 region: CASSLGTFMEQYF. As DNA, the CDR3 is TGTGCCAGCAGCCTAGGGACATTTATGGAGCAGTACTTC.

V usage is TRBV5-1 and J usage is TRBJ1-6, with unresolved D. This CDR3 has 14 amino acids. Trimming stripped 4 bases from V and 9 bases from J, with 14 bases between. CDR1 and CDR2 from the germline V gene are SGHRS and YFSETQ. CDR3 amino acids: CASSPTPEGSPLHF. The CDR3 bases are TGCGCCAGCAGCCCGACGCCGGAGGGTTCACCCCTCCACTTT.

The chain is built from TRBV19 and TRBJ2-2; perhaps TRBD2 as D (6 bases). V lost 4 bases, J lost 6 bases, and 15 bases lay in between. Germline lookup yields CDR1 LNHDA and CDR2 SQIVND (reference sequence). The CDR3 runs to 15 residues. CDR3 coding DNA: TGTGCCAGTAGTACGGACGGGAGTAGGTCCGGGGAGCTGTTTTTT. Encoded protein: CASSTDGSRSGELFF.

The chain combines TRBV6-5 with TRBJ1-2; 11 bases are shared with TRBD1. The V and J ends lost 5 bases and 2 bases, in that order; junction bases with no gene match: 4. CDR1 is MNHEY, CDR2 SVGAGI, per germline. This CDR3 contains 15 residues. CDR3 protein: CASSRTGGGNYGYTF. The CDR3 DNA sequence: TGTGCCAGCAGTCGGACAGGGGGCGGGAACTATGGCTACACCTTC.

The rearrangement links TRBV7-9 to TRBJ2-7; weak D call: TRBD1 (5 bases). The CDR3 extends over 11 amino acids. Trimming removed 6 bases at V and 4 bases at J, with 7 bases between. Germline CDR1 is SEHNR and CDR2 is FQNEAQ (reference sequence). In DNA, the CDR3 is TGTGCCAGCAGAGGGGAATACGAGCAGTACTTC. This gives the protein CASRGEYEQYF.